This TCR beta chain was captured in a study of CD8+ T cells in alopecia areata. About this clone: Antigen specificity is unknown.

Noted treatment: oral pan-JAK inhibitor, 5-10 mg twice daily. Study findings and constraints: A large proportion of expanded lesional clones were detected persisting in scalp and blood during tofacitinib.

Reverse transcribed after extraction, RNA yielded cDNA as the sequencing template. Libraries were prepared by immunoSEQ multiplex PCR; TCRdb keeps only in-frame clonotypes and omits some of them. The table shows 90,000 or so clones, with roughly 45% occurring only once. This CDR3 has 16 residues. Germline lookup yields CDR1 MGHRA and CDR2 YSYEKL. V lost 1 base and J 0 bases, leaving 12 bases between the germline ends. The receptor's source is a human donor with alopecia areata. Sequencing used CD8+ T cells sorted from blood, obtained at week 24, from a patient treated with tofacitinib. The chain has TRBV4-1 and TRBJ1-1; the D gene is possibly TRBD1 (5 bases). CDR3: CASSQGGRTMNTEAFF. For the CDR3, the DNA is TGCGCCAGCAGCCAAGGGGGCCGGACCATGAACACTGAAGCTTTCTTT.